This TCR beta chain was sequenced for a study of blood T cell repertoires in COVID-19. The overall study: T cells, B-cell-depleted T cells, or PBMCs provided the cDNA or gDNA that served as material.

As handled by the study authors: Estimation of nucleated cell counts was performed using reference gene primer amplification. The method was immunoSEQ multiplex PCR; TCRdb's version includes in-frame clones alone and lacks a portion of them. That table supplies the V and J calls and clone size; D and trimming were determined from the DNA. The data contain over 150,000 clones, about four fifths of them singletons. This clone was seen a handful of times. The CDR3 extends over 14 amino acids. V lost 6 bases and J lost 2; bases outside the gene matches: 3. From germline, CDR1 is MNHEY and CDR2 SVGAGI. The specimen was peripheral blood. The source of this sequence is a woman aged 55-69 years with acute or convalescent COVID-19. V usage is TRBV6-5 and J usage is TRBJ1-5; 8 positions agree with TRBD1. CDR3 nucleotide sequence: TGTGCCAGCAGCGGACAGGGCGGCAATCAGCCCCAGCATTTT. Protein product: CASSGQGGNQPQHF.